This T cell receptor beta chain was sequenced in a study of T-cell reconstitution after alpha-beta-depleted transplantation in children. This CDR3 has 15 residues. CDR1 is SGHRS, CDR2 YFSETQ, per germline. V was cut by 5 bases and J by 2 bases, with 13 bases left in between. Concerning this clonotype: Its antigen is not known.

Unique molecular identifiers were used in preparing the TCRbeta library. TCRdb itself ran the PCR reads through MiXCR, one entry per CDR3 protein. The sample has hundreds of thousands of distinct CDR3 sequences, around 16% seen once; the top ten hold roughly 40%. Overall study results and limits: Expanded clones from the graft, numbering several hundred, reportedly supplied alpha-beta T cells about two months after transplant.

The V and J genes are TRBV5-1 and TRBJ2-2, with D perhaps TRBD1 or TRBD2 (5 bases each). The source is a male patient aged 2-9 years who had a stem cell transplant for acute lymphoblastic leukemia, so the T cells may come from the graft donor. The sequences come from PBMCs, mostly from graft donor cells, collected 360 days after TCRalphabeta/CD19-depleted stem cell transplant. The CDR3 protein is CASRVSGPNTGELFF. The CDR3 region has the DNA TGCGCCAGCAGGGTTTCGGGACCCAACACCGGGGAGCTGTTTTTT.